The entry below gives a single TCR beta chain sequence along with its context. The record originates from a study of blood T cell repertoires in COVID-19. Clinical histories supplied by participants themselves formed the basis of cohort assignment. The protocol was immunoSEQ multiplex PCR, while the TCRdb copy is restricted to in-frame clones and leaves out a portion. The sample carries around 270,000 clones, approximately 85% recorded once. J gave up 1 base and V 3 bases, and 10 bases lay outside the gene matches. In germline, CDR1 is SQVTM, CDR2 ANQGSEA. There are 16 residues in the CDR3. The TCR was taken from a woman in her thirties who had recovered from COVID-19. This sequence joins TRBV29-1 and TRBJ1-1, with 8 bases matching TRBD1. Sequencing was done on a sample of PBMCs or T cells enriched from blood (not recorded which). CDR3 protein: CSVERKDRETNTEAFF. DNA of the CDR3: TGCAGCGTTGAGAGAAAGGACAGGGAAACGAACACTGAAGCTTTCTTT.